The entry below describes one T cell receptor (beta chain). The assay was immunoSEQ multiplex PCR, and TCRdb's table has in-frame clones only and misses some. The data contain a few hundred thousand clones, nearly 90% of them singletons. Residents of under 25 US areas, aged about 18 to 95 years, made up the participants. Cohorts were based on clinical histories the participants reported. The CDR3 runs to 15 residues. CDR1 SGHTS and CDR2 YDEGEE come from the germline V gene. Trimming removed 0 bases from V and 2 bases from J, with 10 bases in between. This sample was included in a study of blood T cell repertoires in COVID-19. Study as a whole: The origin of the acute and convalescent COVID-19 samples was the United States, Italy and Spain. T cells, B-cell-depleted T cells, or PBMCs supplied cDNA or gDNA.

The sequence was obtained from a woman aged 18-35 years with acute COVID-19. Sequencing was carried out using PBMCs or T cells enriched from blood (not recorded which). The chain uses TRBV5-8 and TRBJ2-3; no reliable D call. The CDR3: CASSLGDWSTDTQYF. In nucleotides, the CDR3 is TGTGCCAGCAGCTTGGGCGATTGGTCCACAGATACGCAGTATTTT.